The rows below give T cell receptor beta chains drawn from one sample of a study of immune characterization of retroperitoneal liposarcoma. TCRdb reprocessed the PCR reads with MiXCR, giving one entry per CDR3 protein. This table has approximately 9,300 distinct CDR3 sequences, roughly a quarter appearing once. Material for sequencing was tumor tissue. The receptor source for this set is a male donor with retroperitoneal liposarcoma. CDR3s include the opening cysteine and the closing phenylalanine or tryptophan. The order of the fields is clone size, J gene, V gene, D gene, CDR3 protein, CDR3 DNA. A D gene is named only where the DNA matches it firmly. Only some rows state a clone size, as once, few, many or a class for expanded clones.

>few|TRBJ2-5|TRBV6-6|.
CASSYSRGGETQYF
TGTGCCAGCAGTTACTCTCGGGGAGGCGAGACCCAGTACTTC
>.|TRBJ2-1|TRBV6-1|TRBD2
CASLLAGENNEQFF
TGTGCCAGCCTGCTAGCGGGGGAAAACAATGAGCAGTTCTTC
>.|TRBJ2-2|TRBV12-3/TRBV12-4|TRBD2
CASSRFGGREGGELFF
TGTGCCAGCAGTAGATTCGGCGGGAGGGAAGGCGGGGAGCTGTTTTTT
>few|TRBJ2-1|TRBV6-1|TRBD1
CASSEGQGRLEETQFF
TGTGCCAGCAGTGAGGGACAGGGGAGGTTGGAAGAGACCCAGTTCTTC
>.|TRBJ1-5|TRBV12-5|.
CASGIPPGPEHF
TGTGCTAGTGGGATACCACCGGGCCCCGAGCATTTT
>many|TRBJ2-7|TRBV6-1|TRBD1
CASSERMLGQGVNNEQYF
TGTGCCAGCAGTGAGCGAATGTTAGGACAGGGTGTCAACAATGAGCAGTACTTC
>few|TRBJ1-1|TRBV7-2|.
CASSPKRLFWAGDTEAFF
TGTGCCAGCAGCCCAAAGAGGCTGTTCTGGGCCGGGGACACTGAAGCTTTCTTT
>few|TRBJ2-3|TRBV6-1|.
CASSSRLSTDTQYF
TGTGCCAGCAGTTCAAGACTCAGCACAGATACGCAGTATTTT
>few|TRBJ2-7|TRBV4-1|.
CASSQGGGSSYEQYF
TGCGCCAGCAGCCAAGGTGGTGGGAGCTCCTACGAGCAGTACTTC
>medium-sized|TRBJ2-7|TRBV11-3|TRBD2
CASSPGAGEGTFSYEQYF
TGTGCCAGCAGCCCCGGGGCGGGAGAAGGGACCTTCTCCTACGAGCAGTACTTC
>.|TRBJ2-7|TRBV12-3/TRBV12-4|.
CASSSRGSYEQYF
TGTGCCAGCAGTTCCCGGGGATCCTACGAGCAGTACTTC
>few|TRBJ2-1|TRBV11-3|TRBD2
CASSPPSGRARNEQFF
TGTGCCAGCAGCCCTCCTAGCGGGAGGGCCAGAAATGAGCAGTTCTTC
>.|TRBJ2-7|TRBV27|TRBD1
CASRRDSSYNEQYF
TGTGCCAGCAGACGGGACAGCTCCTACAATGAGCAGTACTTC
>many|TRBJ2-7|TRBV6-1|.
CASSSRTHYEQYF
TGTGCCAGCAGTTCTCGGACCCACTACGAGCAGTACTTC
>.|TRBJ2-7|TRBV11-2|.
CASSFLIRSSTPSSYEQYF
TGTGCCAGCAGCTTTCTAATTCGTAGTAGTACCCCCAGCTCCTACGAGCAGTACTTC
>.|TRBJ2-1|TRBV27|TRBD2
CASASGSSYNEQFF
TGTGCCAGCGCGAGCGGGAGCTCCTACAATGAGCAGTTCTTC
>many|TRBJ2-7|TRBV6-6|TRBD2
CASSYSAGGLDEQYF
TGTGCCAGCAGTTACTCGGCGGGAGGGTTGGATGAGCAGTACTTC